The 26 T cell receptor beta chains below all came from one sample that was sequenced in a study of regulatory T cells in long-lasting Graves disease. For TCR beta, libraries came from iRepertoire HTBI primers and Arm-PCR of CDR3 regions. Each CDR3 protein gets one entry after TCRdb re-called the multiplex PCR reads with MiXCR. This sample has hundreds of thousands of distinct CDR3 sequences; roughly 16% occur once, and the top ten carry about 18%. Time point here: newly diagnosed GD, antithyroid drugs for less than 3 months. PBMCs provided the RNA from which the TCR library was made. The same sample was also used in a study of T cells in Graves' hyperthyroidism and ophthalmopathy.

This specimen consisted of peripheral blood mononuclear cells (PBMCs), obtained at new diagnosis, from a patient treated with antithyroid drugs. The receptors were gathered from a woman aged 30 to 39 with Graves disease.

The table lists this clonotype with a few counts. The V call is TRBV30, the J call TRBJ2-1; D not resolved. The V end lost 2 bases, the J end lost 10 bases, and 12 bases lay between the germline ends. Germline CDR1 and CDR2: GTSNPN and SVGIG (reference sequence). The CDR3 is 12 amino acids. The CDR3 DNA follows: TGTGCCTGGAGTTTGCGGCTAGGCGAGCAGTTCTTC. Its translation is CAWSLRLGEQFF.

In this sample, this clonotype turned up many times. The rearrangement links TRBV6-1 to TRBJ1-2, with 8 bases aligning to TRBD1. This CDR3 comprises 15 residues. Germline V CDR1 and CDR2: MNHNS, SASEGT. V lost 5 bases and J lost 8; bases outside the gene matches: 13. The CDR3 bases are TGTGCCAGCAGTCCCAGGGGGCGCCGGTCTCTGGGCTACACCTTC. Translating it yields CASSPRGRRSLGYTF.

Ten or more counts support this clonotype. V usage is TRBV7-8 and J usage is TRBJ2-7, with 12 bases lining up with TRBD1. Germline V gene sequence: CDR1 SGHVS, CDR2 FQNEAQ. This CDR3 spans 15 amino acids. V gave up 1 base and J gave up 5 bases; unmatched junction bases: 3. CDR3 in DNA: TGTGCCAGCAGCTTAGGGGACAGGGGGCGCAACGAGCAGTACTTC. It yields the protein CASSLGDRGRNEQYF.

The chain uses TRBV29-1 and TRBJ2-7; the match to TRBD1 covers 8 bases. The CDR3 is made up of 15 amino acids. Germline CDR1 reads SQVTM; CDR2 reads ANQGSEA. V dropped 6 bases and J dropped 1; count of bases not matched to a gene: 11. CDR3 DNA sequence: TGCAGCGTAACATCAACGACAGGGGATTCCTACGAGCAGTACTTC. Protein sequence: CSVTSTTGDSYEQYF.

Written as DNA, the CDR3 is TGTGCCAGCAGCTTAGCGTTGACAAGTGGTGAAGCTTTCTTT. It translates to CASSLALTSGEAFF. The chain recombines TRBV7-2 with TRBJ1-1; D is unresolved. The CDR3 totals 14 residues. Trimming removed 0 bases at V and 7 bases at J, with 12 bases between. CDR1 and CDR2 (germline): SGHTA, FQGNSA.

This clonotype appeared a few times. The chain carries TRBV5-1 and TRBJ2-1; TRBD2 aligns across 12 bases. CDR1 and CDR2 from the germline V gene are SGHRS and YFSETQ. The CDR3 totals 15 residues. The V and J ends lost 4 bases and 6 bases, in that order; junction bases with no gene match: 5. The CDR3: CASSLTSGSLNEQFF. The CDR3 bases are TGCGCCAGCAGCCTGACTAGCGGGAGTCTCAATGAGCAGTTCTTC.

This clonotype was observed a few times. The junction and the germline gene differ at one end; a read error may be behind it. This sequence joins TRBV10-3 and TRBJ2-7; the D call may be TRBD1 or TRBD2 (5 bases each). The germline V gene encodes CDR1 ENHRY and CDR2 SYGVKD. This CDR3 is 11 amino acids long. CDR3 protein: CAISGVGEQHF. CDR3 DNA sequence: TGTGCCATCAGTGGGGTGGGGGAGCAGCACTTC.

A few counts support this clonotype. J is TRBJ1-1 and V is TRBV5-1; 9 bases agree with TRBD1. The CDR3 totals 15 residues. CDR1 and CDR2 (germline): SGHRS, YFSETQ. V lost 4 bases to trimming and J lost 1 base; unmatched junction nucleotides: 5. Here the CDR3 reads CASSTQGAWNTEAFF. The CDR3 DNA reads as TGCGCCAGCAGCACACAGGGGGCATGGAACACTGAAGCTTTCTTT. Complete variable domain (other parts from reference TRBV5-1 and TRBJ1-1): KAGVTQTPRYLIKTRGQQVTLSCSPISGHRSVSWYQQTPGQGLQFLFEYFSETQRNKGNFPGRFSGRQFSNSRSEMNVSTLELGDSALYLCASSTQGAWNTEAFFGQGTRLTVV.

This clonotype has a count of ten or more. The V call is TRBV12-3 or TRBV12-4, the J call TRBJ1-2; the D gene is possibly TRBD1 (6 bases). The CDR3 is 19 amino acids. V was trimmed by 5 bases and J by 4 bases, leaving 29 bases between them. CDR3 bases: TGTGCCAGCAGTCCCCGGGAAGGGGGGTCGCAGCGACAGACCTATGGCTACACCTTC. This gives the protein CASSPREGGSQRQTYGYTF.

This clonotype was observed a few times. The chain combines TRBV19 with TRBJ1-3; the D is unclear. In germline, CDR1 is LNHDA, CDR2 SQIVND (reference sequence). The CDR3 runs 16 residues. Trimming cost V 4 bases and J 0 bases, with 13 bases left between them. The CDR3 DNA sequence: TGTGCCAGTAGTAAACGACATCAGTCCTCTGGAAACACCATATATTTT. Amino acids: CASSKRHQSSGNTIYF.

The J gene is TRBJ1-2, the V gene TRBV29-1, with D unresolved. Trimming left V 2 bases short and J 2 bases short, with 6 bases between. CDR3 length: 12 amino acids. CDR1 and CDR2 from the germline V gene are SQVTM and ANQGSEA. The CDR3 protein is CSVESPNYGYTF. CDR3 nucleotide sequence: TGCAGCGTTGAAAGCCCAAACTATGGCTACACCTTC.

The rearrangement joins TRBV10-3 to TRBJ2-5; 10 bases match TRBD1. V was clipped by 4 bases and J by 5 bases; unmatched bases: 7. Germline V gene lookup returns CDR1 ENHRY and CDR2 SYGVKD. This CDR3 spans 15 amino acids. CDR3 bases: TGTGCCATCAGTGCCCGGGACAGGGGAGGTGAGACCCAGTACTTC. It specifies CAISARDRGGETQYF.

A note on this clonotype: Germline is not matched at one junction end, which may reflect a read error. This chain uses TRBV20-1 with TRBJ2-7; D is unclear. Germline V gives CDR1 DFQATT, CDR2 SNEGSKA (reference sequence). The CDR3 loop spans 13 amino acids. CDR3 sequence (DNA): TGCAGTGCTAGAGAAGCACACTCCTACGGGCAGTACTTC. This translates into CSAREAHSYGQYF.

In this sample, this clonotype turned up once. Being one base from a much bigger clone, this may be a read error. Here the CDR3 reads CAGSALREGETQYF. CDR3 in DNA: TGTGCCGGCAGCGCCCTGCGGGAGGGAGAGACCCAGTACTTC. V gene TRBV11-2 combines with J gene TRBJ2-5; 9 positions match TRBD2. Germline-derived CDR1 and CDR2 are SGHAT and FQNNGV. The CDR3 is 14 residues long.

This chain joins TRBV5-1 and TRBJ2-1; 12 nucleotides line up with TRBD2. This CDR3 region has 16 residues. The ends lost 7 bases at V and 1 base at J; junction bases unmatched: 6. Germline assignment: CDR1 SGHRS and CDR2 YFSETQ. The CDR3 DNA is TGCGCCAGCTCACGGACTAGCGGGGTATCCTACAATGAGCAGTTCTTC. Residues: CASSRTSGVSYNEQFF.

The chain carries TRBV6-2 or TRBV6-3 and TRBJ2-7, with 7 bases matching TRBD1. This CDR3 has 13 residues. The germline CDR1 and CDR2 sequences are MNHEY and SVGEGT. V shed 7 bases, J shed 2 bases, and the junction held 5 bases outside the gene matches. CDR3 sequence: CASMPGQTYEQYF. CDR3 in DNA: TGTGCCAGCATGCCGGGACAGACCTACGAGCAGTACTTC.

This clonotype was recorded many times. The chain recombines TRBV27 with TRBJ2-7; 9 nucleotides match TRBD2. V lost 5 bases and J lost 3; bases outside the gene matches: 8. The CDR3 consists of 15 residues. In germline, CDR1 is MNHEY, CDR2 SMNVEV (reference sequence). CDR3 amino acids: CASSVAGASGYEQYF. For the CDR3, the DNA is TGTGCCAGCAGTGTAGCGGGAGCGTCTGGCTACGAGCAGTACTTC.

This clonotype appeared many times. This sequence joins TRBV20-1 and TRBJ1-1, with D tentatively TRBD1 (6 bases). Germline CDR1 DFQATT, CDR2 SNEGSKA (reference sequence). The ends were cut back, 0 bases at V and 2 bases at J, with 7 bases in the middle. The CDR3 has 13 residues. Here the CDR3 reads CSAREGANTEAFF. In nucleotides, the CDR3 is TGCAGTGCTAGAGAGGGGGCTAACACTGAAGCTTTCTTT.

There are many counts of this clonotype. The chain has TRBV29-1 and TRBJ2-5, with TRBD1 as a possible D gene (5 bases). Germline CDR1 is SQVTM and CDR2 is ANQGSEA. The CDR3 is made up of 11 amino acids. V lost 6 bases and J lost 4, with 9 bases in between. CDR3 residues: CSVPRGETQYF. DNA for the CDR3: TGCAGCGTACCTAGGGGAGAGACCCAGTACTTC. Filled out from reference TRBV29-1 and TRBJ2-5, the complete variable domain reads SAVISQKPSRDICQRGTSLTIQCQVDSQVTMMFWYRQQPGQSLTLIATANQGSEATYESGFVIDKFPISRPNLTFSTLTVSNMSPEDSSIYLCSVPRGETQYFGPGTRLLVL.

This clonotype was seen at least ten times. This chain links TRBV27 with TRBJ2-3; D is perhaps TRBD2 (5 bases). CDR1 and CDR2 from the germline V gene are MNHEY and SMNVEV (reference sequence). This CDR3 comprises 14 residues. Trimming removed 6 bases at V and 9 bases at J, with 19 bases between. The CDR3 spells CASSLASSPRTQYF. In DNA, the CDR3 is TGTGCCAGCAGCTTGGCTAGCTCTCCAAGGACGCAGTATTTT.

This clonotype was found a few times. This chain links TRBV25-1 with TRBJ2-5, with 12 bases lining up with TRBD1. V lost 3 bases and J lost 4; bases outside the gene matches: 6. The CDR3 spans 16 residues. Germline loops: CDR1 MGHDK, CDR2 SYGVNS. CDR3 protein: CASSDGGQGAGETQYF. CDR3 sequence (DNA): TGTGCCAGCAGTGACGGGGGACAGGGGGCAGGAGAGACCCAGTACTTC.

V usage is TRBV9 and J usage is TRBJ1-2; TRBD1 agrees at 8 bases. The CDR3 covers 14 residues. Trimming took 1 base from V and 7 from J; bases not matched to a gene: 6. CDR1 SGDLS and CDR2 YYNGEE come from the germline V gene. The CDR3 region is CASSVQGAVAGYTF. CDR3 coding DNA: TGTGCCAGCAGCGTACAGGGGGCGGTGGCTGGCTACACCTTC.

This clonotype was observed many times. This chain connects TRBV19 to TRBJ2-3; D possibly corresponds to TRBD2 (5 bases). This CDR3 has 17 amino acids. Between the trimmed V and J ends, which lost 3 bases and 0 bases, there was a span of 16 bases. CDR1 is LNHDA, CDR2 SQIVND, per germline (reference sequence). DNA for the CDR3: TGTGCCAGTAGTATGAGCGGCCGTGTACCTAGCACAGATACGCAGTATTTT. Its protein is CASSMSGRVPSTDTQYF.

The CDR3 spells CASSRTDTNSPLHF. The DNA of the CDR3 is TGTGCCAGCAGTAGGACGGACACAAATTCACCCCTCCACTTT. The chain links TRBV6-1 to TRBJ1-6, with D perhaps matching TRBD1 (5 bases). The CDR3 runs 14 residues. V was cut by 5 bases and J by 7 bases, with 12 bases left in between. CDR1 and CDR2 from the germline V gene are MNHNS and SASEGT.

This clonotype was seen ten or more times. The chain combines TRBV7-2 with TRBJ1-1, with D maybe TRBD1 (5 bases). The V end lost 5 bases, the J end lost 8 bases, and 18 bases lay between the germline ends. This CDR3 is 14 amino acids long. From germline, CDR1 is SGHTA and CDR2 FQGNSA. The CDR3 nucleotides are TGTGCCAGCAGCCCCCGGGGAGGGGCACAGGAAGCTTTCTTT. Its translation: CASSPRGGAQEAFF.

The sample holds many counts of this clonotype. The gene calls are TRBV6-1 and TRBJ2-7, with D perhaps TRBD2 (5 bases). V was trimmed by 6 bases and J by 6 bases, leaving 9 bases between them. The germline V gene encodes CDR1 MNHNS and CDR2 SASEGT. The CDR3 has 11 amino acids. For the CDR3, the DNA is TGTGCCAGCAGGGCCGGGATCGAGCAGTACTTC. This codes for CASRAGIEQYF.